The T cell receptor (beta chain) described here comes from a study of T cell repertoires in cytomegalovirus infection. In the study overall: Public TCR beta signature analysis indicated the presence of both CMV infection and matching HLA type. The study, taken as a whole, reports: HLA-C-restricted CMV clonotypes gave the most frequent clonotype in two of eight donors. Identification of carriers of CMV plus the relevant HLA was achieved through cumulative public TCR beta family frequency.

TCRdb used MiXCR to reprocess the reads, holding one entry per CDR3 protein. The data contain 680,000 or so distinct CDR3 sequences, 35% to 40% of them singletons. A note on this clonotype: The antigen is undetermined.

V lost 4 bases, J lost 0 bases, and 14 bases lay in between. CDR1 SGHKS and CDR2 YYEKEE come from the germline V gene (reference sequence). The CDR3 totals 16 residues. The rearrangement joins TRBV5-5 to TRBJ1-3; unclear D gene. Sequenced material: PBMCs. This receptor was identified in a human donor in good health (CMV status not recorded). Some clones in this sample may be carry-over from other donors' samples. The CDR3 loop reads CASSRMAPNSGNTIYF. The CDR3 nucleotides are TGTGCCAGCAGCCGCATGGCACCGAACTCTGGAAACACCATATATTTT.